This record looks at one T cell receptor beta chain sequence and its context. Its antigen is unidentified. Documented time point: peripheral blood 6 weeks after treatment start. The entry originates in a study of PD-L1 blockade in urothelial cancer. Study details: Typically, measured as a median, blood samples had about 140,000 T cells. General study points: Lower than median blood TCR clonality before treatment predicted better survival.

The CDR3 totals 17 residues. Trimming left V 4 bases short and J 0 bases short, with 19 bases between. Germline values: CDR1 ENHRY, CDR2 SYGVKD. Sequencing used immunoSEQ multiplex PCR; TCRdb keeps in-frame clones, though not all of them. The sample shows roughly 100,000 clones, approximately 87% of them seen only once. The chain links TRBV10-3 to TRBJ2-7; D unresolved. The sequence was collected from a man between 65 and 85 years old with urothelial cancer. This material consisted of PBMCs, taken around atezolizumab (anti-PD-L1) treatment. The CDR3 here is CAISASRTEFHSYEQYF. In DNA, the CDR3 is TGTGCCATCAGTGCCAGTAGAACAGAATTTCACTCCTACGAGCAGTACTTC.